A selection of T cell receptor beta chains follows, all from one sample in a study of cytomegalovirus exposure and HLA in healthy donors. Clones were read by immunoSEQ multiplex PCR, and TCRdb kept only the in-frame ones, dropping some. The sample includes about 160,000 clones, 60% to 80% seen only once; the top ten take approximately 1.5%. Sequencing was carried out using PBMCs. The receptors stem from a woman in her 30s in good health and CMV-seronegative. Both conserved end residues are part of each CDR3. Fields, in order: D gene, V gene, clone size, J gene, CDR3 protein, CDR3 DNA. The D gene is left open where the match is weak. The size of a clone is reported for some rows only, either as once, few or many, or as a class for expanded clones.

>.|TRBV2|.|TRBJ1-2
CASSPTGGYTF
TGTGCCAGCAGTCCAACGGGGGGCTACACCTTC
>.|TRBV7-9|.|TRBJ1-2
CASSLEHGYTF
TGTGCCAGCAGCTTAGAGCATGGCTACACCTTC
>.|TRBV10-3|.|TRBJ1-6
CAISEARGTVNSPLHF
TGTGCCATCAGTGAGGCCAGGGGAACGGTCAATTCACCCCTCCACTTT
>.|TRBV9|.|TRBJ2-2
CASSGEIAGELFF
TGTGCCAGCAGCGGGGAGATTGCCGGGGAGCTGTTTTTT
>TRBD1|TRBV12-5|once|TRBJ2-1
CASGPGDRYNEQFF
TGTGCTAGTGGTCCCGGGGACAGATACAATGAGCAGTTCTTC
>TRBD1|TRBV7-8|.|TRBJ1-6
CASADRGNSPLHF
TGTGCCAGCGCGGACAGGGGGAATTCACCCCTCCACTTT
>.|TRBV6-1|.|TRBJ2-3
CASYRDTQYF
TGTGCCAGTTACAGAGATACGCAGTATTTT
>TRBD1|TRBV2|.|TRBJ1-1
CASSENPLRAGGSTEAFF
TGTGCCAGCAGTGAGAATCCCCTGAGGGCAGGGGGATCCACTGAAGCTTTCTTT
>.|TRBV19|.|TRBJ1-2
CASSPERFNVGYTF
TGTGCCAGTAGCCCCGAACGGTTTAATGTTGGCTACACCTTC
>TRBD1|TRBV7-9|.|TRBJ1-2
CASSLRDRASYGYTF
TGTGCCAGCAGCTTGCGGGACAGGGCCTCATATGGCTACACCTTC
>TRBD1|TRBV6-5|.|TRBJ1-1
CASTGTGGWTEAFF
TGTGCCAGCACCGGGACAGGGGGTTGGACTGAAGCTTTCTTT